The 8 T cell receptor beta chains presented below share a single source sample, sequenced in a study of immune characterization of retroperitoneal liposarcoma (dated by TCRdb to the late 2010s). The library was built by means of PCR. TCRdb shows the sequencer as NextSeq 500. The public reads were quality trimmed at Q25 with fastp and then assembled into clones with MiXCR by TCRdb, keeping productive beta chains. Every CDR3 protein is listed once, alongside the most common genes and DNA of its rows. For this sample the table gives some 1,500 distinct CDR3 sequences, of which roughly 44% were detected only once. Jointly, the top ten make up approximately 20% of the sample. The sequenced material came from tumor tissue. These receptors came from a female donor with retroperitoneal liposarcoma.

The chain combines TRBV6-5 with TRBJ2-3; D call uncertain. V lost 1 base and J 5 bases, leaving 10 bases between the germline ends. CDR1 and CDR2 from the germline V gene are MNHEY and SVGAGI. The length of the CDR3 is 14 residues. The CDR3 DNA sequence: TGTGCCAGCAGTTACTTGTGGTCGGTAGATACGCAGTATTTT. It encodes CASSYLWSVDTQYF.

This chain connects TRBV12-3 or TRBV12-4 to TRBJ2-4, with D perhaps matching TRBD1 or TRBD2 (5 bases each). V lost 7 bases and J 13 bases, leaving 23 bases between the germline ends. The CDR3 has 14 amino acids. CDR3 sequence: CASTLTGRYNEQYF. In DNA form, the CDR3 reads TGTGCCAGCACCCTAACGGGACGGTACAATGAGCAGTACTTC.

By its share, this clonotype is hyperexpanded. The gene calls are TRBV7-3 and TRBJ2-5; 8 nucleotides agree with TRBD2. The V and J ends lost 2 bases and 11 bases, in that order; junction bases with no gene match: 13. There are 15 residues in the CDR3. Per germline, CDR1 SGHTA and CDR2 FQGTGA. The CDR3 DNA is TGTGCCAGCAGCTTAGGGCCGGGAGGGATCGATGAGCAGTACTTC. Encoded protein: CASSLGPGGIDEQYF.

The chain is built from TRBV6-5 and TRBJ2-5, with 7 bases that match TRBD2. The J call is uncertain, as TRBJ2-7 better fits the DNA end. This CDR3 is built from 16 residues. The V gene's germline CDR1 is MNHEY and CDR2 SVGAGI. CDR3 in amino acids: CASSSLRRAGVDEQYF. DNA for the CDR3: TGTGCCAGCAGCTCCCTACGCCGGGCGGGAGTGGACGAGCAGTACTTC.

The table lists this clonotype with a count of one. V is TRBV6-8 and J is TRBJ2-5; tentatively, D is TRBD1 or TRBD2 (5 bases each). The length of the CDR3 is 18 residues. Germline CDR1 is MNHGY and CDR2 is SAAAGT. The V and J ends lost 0 bases and 3 bases respectively, with 20 bases between them. The CDR3 nucleotides read TGTGCCAGCAGTTACTCGGGCAGGGCATTAGGAGGTGAAGAGACCCAGTACTTC. Amino acid sequence: CASSYSGRALGGEETQYF.

Comment on this clonotype: A read error is possible here, since a much larger clone lies one base away. The CDR3 region has the DNA TGTGCCAGCAGTGAAGACGCAGGGACAGGGGGCGACGAGCAGTTCTTC. It encodes CASSEDAGTGGDEQFF. The chain recombines TRBV6-5 with TRBJ2-1; TRBD1 agrees at 12 bases. V was clipped by 5 bases and J by 10 bases; unmatched bases: 12. This CDR3 contains 16 residues. Germline CDR1 MNHEY, CDR2 SVGAGI.

There are a few counts of this clonotype. This sequence joins TRBV7-2 and TRBJ2-5; 9 bases are shared with TRBD2. The J call may be in error: the DNA end matches TRBJ2-1 better. Germline V gene lookup returns CDR1 SGHTA and CDR2 FQGNSA. The CDR3 consists of 15 residues. The CDR3 loop is CASSLGSGRTNEQFF. The CDR3 region has the DNA TGTGCCAGCAGCTTAGGTAGCGGGAGAACGAATGAGCAGTTCTTC.

The V call is TRBV6-5, the J call TRBJ2-5; 11 positions match TRBD2. The J call could be wrong; TRBJ2-1 is a better fit for the DNA end. This CDR3 region has 14 residues. Looked up from germline, CDR1 is MNHEY and CDR2 is SVGAGI. The CDR3 nucleotides are TGTGCCAGCAGTACTAGCGGGAGCTACAATGAGCAGTTCTTC. It yields the protein CASSTSGSYNEQFF.